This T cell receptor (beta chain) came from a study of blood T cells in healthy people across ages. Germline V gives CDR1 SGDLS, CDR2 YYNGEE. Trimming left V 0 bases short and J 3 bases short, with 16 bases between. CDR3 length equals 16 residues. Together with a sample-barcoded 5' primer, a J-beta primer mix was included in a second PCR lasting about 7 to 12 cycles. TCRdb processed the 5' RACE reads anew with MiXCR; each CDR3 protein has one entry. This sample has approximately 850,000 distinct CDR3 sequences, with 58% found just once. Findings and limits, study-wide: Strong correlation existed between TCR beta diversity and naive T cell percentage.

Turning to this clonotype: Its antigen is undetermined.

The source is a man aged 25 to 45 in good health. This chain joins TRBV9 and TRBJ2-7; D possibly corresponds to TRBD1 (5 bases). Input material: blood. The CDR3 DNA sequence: TGTGCCAGCAGCGTAGACCCCGCTGGGGCAAACTACGAGCAGTACTTC. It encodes CASSVDPAGANYEQYF.